This T cell receptor beta chain stems from a study of T cell repertoires in cytomegalovirus infection. About the research overall: CMV epitopes, recently identified HLA-C-restricted and well-studied HLA-B-restricted, were used. Points from the study as a whole: The response measured ex vivo was dominated by TCR beta clonotypes (HLA-C-restricted and CMV-specific). Summed frequency of public TCR beta families distinguished CMV carriers with the relevant HLA.

The CDR3 runs 14 residues. Trimming removed 1 base from V and 1 base from J, with 8 bases in between. Germline V gene data show CDR1 as SGHTA and CDR2 as FQGNSA. TCRdb reprocessed the reads with MiXCR, giving one entry per CDR3 protein. The sample has 450,000 to 600,000 distinct CDR3 sequences, approximately 40% seen once. Ten or more counts support this clonotype. Its antigen remains unidentified. This rearrangement joins TRBV7-2 to TRBJ2-7; no definite D call. The source of this sequence is a human donor in good health (CMV status not recorded). Some clones in this sample may be carry-over from other donors' samples. The source material was cultured PBMCs, sampled from culture after CMV antigen stimulation. CDR3 in DNA: TGTGCCAGCAGCTTAGAATGGGGTTCCTACGAGCAGTACTTC. This gives the protein CASSLEWGSYEQYF.